This TCR beta chain was documented in a study of T cell repertoires in cytomegalovirus infection. About the research overall: Both CMV infection and a matching HLA type were indicated by public TCR beta signatures.

This clonotype was recorded many times. Its antigen remains unknown. The study's findings and limits: Using cumulative public TCR beta family frequency, the authors identified those who carried CMV together with the relevant HLA. In two of eight donors, the top clonotype was HLA-C-restricted CMV-specific.

V lost 3 bases and J lost 3; bases outside the gene matches: 11. CDR1 and CDR2 from the germline V gene are SGHNT and YENEEA. The CDR3 runs to 20 residues. TCRdb reprocessed the reads with MiXCR, giving one entry per CDR3 protein. The table lists around 190,000 distinct CDR3 sequences, around an eighth of them singletons, with 25% to 30% in the top ten. Sequenced sample: PBMCs. This TCR was sampled from a human donor in good health (CMV status not recorded). Some clones in this sample may be carry-over from other donors' samples. The chain couples TRBV11-3 to TRBJ2-2; 15 bases line up with TRBD2. The CDR3 sequence: CASSFDPGLAGGGDTGELFF. The CDR3 DNA reads as TGTGCCAGCAGCTTCGACCCGGGACTAGCGGGAGGCGGGGACACCGGGGAGCTGTTTTTT.